A selection of T cell receptor beta chains follows, all from one sample in a study of blood T cells in healthy people across ages. TCRdb recomputed calls from the 5' RACE reads with MiXCR, one row per CDR3 protein. The sample lists 750,000 to 850,000 distinct CDR3 sequences, roughly 25% occurring once. These data also featured in a second study, about T cells of mothers and their children.

The sample comprised blood. The receptors come from a boy aged 5 to 17 in good health. The conserved cysteine and the conserved F or W are not part of the CDR3 here. Clone size is not always given. Where it is, it says once, few, many or a class for expanded clones.

13	once	TRBV6-5	TRBJ1-2	ASSYSKGRDYGYT
15	few	TRBV28	TRBJ2-3	ASSFPLAGGVWDTQY
12	many	TRBV7-2	TRBJ1-1	ASSLGGLNTEAF
12	few	TRBV2	TRBJ2-7	ASGTSGSSYEQY
11	.	TRBV7-2	TRBJ1-1	ASSFWRNTEAF
12	.	TRBV5-4	TRBJ2-3	ASSLPGDTDTQY
16	.	TRBV5-1	TRBJ2-3	ASSLEGTSGVGTDTQY
13	few	TRBV3-1	TRBJ1-1	ASSQDRVGGGEAF
11	many	TRBV12-3/TRBV12-4	TRBJ1-2	ASSPGTGNGYT
13	.	TRBV6-4	TRBJ2-1	ASSDSGTGVNEQF
13	few	TRBV9	TRBJ2-5	ASSVARGQAETQY
11	few	TRBV16	TRBJ1-1	ASSRQANTEAF
13	few	TRBV5-1	TRBJ1-1	ASSLPDRYNTEAF
12	.	TRBV29-1	TRBJ2-2	SGVLAGVTGELF
16	few	TRBV6-2/TRBV6-3	TRBJ1-1	ASSYSPALTEMNTEAF
18	.	TRBV7-9	TRBJ2-6	ASSFPGQPREFGGANVLT
12	.	TRBV20-1	TRBJ1-2	SARDTRVNYGYT
9	.	TRBV20-1	TRBJ2-1	SATVWDEQF
12	few	TRBV28	TRBJ2-3	ASIGGGRADTQY
11	few	TRBV29-1	TRBJ2-1	SAGTGEVNEQF
13	.	TRBV29-1	TRBJ2-2	SVGFWGVGTGELF
9	.	TRBV11-3	TRBJ2-7	ASSPNGEQY
10	few	TRBV29-1	TRBJ2-1	SVGQGLDEQF
14	.	TRBV29-1	TRBJ2-5	SGEDYGGQSGETQY
12	few	TRBV7-9	.	ASSFLSGYGEQY
12	.	TRBV7-9	TRBJ1-5	ASSFDSSNQPQH
15	few	TRBV7-3	TRBJ2-5	ASRDRPGQGDQETQY
14	.	TRBV6-5	TRBJ2-2	ASSYSQGRDTGELF
13	few	TRBV7-2	TRBJ1-3	ASSSRTGAGNTIY
14	.	TRBV14	TRBJ2-1	ASSQKSGYSYNEQF
12	.	TRBV7-9	TRBJ1-3	TSSRRNTGNTIY
11	.	TRBV7-9	TRBJ1-1	ASYSTANTEAF
12	few	TRBV29-1	.	SVTGPILEEAQY
11	.	TRBV18	TRBJ2-5	ASSQTRQETQY
11	many	TRBV9	TRBJ2-4	ASSVDGENIQY
9	many	TRBV20-1	TRBJ1-1	SARDPRGAF
13	.	TRBV4-3	TRBJ1-5	ASSQGQASNQPQH
14	few	TRBV29-1	TRBJ2-1	SVELPGGTGRYEQF
13	.	TRBV3-1	TRBJ1-5	ASSQGDRRNQPQH
12	.	TRBV19	TRBJ1-1	ASSIVGGDTEAF
13	once	TRBV18	TRBJ2-3	ASSLFGGAIDTQY
12	few	TRBV7-9	TRBJ1-2	ASSPPRDGYGYT
17	few	TRBV7-9	TRBJ2-3	ASTSGTSGNTASTDTQY
9	.	TRBV6-2/TRBV6-3	TRBJ1-1	ASRLVAEAF
13	few	TRBV28	TRBJ2-3	ASSPGLRSWGTQY
14	.	TRBV29-1	.	SVEGRQDRGYNEQF
10	few	TRBV29-1	TRBJ2-7	SVVGRSYEQY
12	few	TRBV20-1	TRBJ2-7	SARGPSGSYEQY
13	.	TRBV20-1	TRBJ2-3	SATSGSSSTDTQY
11	.	TRBV18	.	ASSPDAVQPQY
11	.	TRBV4-3	TRBJ2-3	ASSQERGGTQY
20	.	TRBV18	TRBJ2-1	ASSPVAYRLRSLGHSYNEQF
10	.	TRBV12-3/TRBV12-4	TRBJ2-4	ASVSPRNIQY
14	few	TRBV20-1	TRBJ2-7	SARGRPMDWTYEQY
11	.	TRBV15	TRBJ2-7	ATSGGRLYEQY
13	few	TRBV29-1	TRBJ2-3	SVTSGGLYGDTQY
11	many	TRBV3-1	TRBJ1-4	ASTGKANEKLF
12	.	TRBV4-1	TRBJ2-1	ASSPRDDHNEQF